This T cell receptor (beta chain) was observed in a study of shared clonotypes between healthy human individuals. Study at large: Three plates each covered CD4 naive and memory; CD8 naive two, CD8 memory one. Study results and limitations: Non-shared clonotypes had lower generation probabilities than those shared by all four donors. Naive CD4 clonotype sharing across a handful of donors was around 5%.

The repertoire was sequenced with immunoSEQ multiplex PCR; TCRdb's copy has only in-frame clones and lacks some. This sample has about 2 million clones; 85% to 95% occur once, and the top ten carry 0.13%. The germline V gene has CDR1 MNHEY and CDR2 SVGAGI. This CDR3 spans 15 amino acids. V was cut by 9 bases and J by 4 bases, with 22 bases left in between. Every donor, a Caucasian adult, lived in Nashville, Tennessee. A note on this clone: Its antigen is unknown.

What was sequenced was naive CD4+ T cells sorted from blood. Sample subset: CD45RA+ positively selected. This TCR was sampled from a man between 18 and 29 years old in good health. V and J are TRBV6-5 and TRBJ2-7, with TRBD1 as a possible D gene (5 bases). The chain's CDR3 is CASRRAGQGMYEQYF. CDR3 DNA sequence: TGTGCCAGTCGCCGTGCTGGTCAGGGAATGTACGAGCAGTACTTC.